This TCR beta chain was found in a study of T cells in Graves' hyperthyroidism and ophthalmopathy. Researchers took RNA transcripts and amplified the TCR beta CDR3 regions from them. When the TCR CDR3 underwent first-round RT-PCR, the HTBI primer set was used. TCRdb redid the calling of the multiplex PCR reads with MiXCR, one entry per CDR3 protein. Of 500,000 to 550,000 distinct CDR3 sequences in the sample, roughly 20% are singletons; the top ten hold 26%. Comments on this clonotype: The junction departs from germline at one end; a sequencing error may be responsible.

The specimen sequenced was blood. This TCR was recovered from a man aged 18-30 years with Graves' hyperthyroidism.

The CDR3 DNA is TGTGCCAGCAGCCAGACAGTTTTTAGCAATCAGTCCCAGCATTTT. Translating it yields CASSQTVFSNQSQHF. The rearrangement uses TRBV2 and TRBJ1-5; weak D call: TRBD1 (5 bases). Germline V gene lookup returns CDR1 SNHLY and CDR2 FYNNEI. CDR3 length: 15 amino acids.